The clone carrying this TCR beta chain is a singleton in its sample. What it binds is not known. Here immunoSEQ multiplex PCR was the method, and the copy in TCRdb shows in-frame clones only, minus some. The data contain roughly 1,000,000 clones, about 80% of them seen just once; the ten biggest clones take up roughly 0.55%. The data originate from a study of shared clonotypes between healthy human individuals. This CDR3 is 15 amino acids long. V lost 5 bases and J 5 bases, leaving 15 bases between the germline ends. Germline V gives CDR1 SSHAT, CDR2 FNYEAQ (reference sequence). General study findings and limits: For naive CD4 cells, approximately 4.8% of clonotypes were shared across a handful of donors.

The chain couples TRBV7-7 to TRBJ2-2, with no clear D. This receptor was taken from a man aged 18-30 years in good health. Some clones in this sample may be carry-over from other donors' samples. Sequencing was performed on memory CD4+ T cells from PBMCs. Subset in this sample: CD45RA-negative fraction. The CDR3 sequence: CASSLLMGGTGELFF. The CDR3 DNA reads as TGTGCCAGCAGCCTGTTGATGGGTGGGACCGGGGAGCTGTTTTTT.